This T cell receptor (beta chain) was obtained from a study of blood T cell repertoires in COVID-19. About the study: Italy, Spain and the United States were the sources of the convalescent and acute COVID-19 samples. PBMCs, B-cell-depleted T cells, or T cells provided the cDNA or gDNA that made up the material.

In the authors' workflow: Estimation of nucleated cell counts relied on the amplification of reference gene primers. Measured with immunoSEQ multiplex PCR; TCRdb has only the in-frame clones, and not every one. Clone size and V and J calls were adopted from that table, with D and trimming inferred from the DNA. The sample has some 130,000 clones; 78% are singletons. Germline lookup yields CDR1 SGHRS and CDR2 YFSETQ. After removal of 4 bases from V and 4 bases from J, the junction contained 6 bases not matched to a gene. This CDR3 is built from 16 residues. The gene calls are TRBV5-1 and TRBJ2-6; TRBD1 matches at 9 bases. The clonotype comes from a man between 60 and 75 years old who had recovered from COVID-19. The specimen sequenced was peripheral blood. CDR3 sequence: CASSPGQGTGANVLTF. The CDR3 DNA is TGCGCCAGCAGCCCGGGACAGGGTACCGGGGCCAACGTCCTGACTTTC.